This T cell receptor beta chain was sequenced for a study of T-cell memory formation after mild COVID-19 (dated by TCRdb to the early 2020s). In terms of the full investigation: Most TCR sequence clusters were specific to one of the two donors. In a couple of donors, T-cell clones that expanded and contracted after mild COVID-19 were tracked by sequencing TCRalpha and TCRbeta repertoires over time. The cohort was made up of two young adult volunteers, one female and one male, who were previously healthy.

Ficoll-Paque density gradient centrifugation was used to isolate PBMCs. The research as a whole found: Clones that contracted from day 15 to 85 showed balanced CD4/CD8 phenotypes, whereas a second wave of clones that expanded from day 15 to 37 leaned towards CD4+. Contracting CD4+ clones turned up mainly in the CM and EM memory subsets, whereas EMRA was where CD8+ clones were enriched. Some responding clones were detected in pre-infection memory, suggesting pre-existing cross-reactive memory T cells joined the SARS-CoV-2 response. Whether the second-wave clones peaking on day 37 were SARS-CoV-2 specific was not confirmed. Only two mild cases were covered in the study, and larger cohorts including severe cases with pre-infection samples were considered necessary.

The CDR3 measures 14 amino acids from cysteine to phenylalanine. The DNA shown is the 42-base CDR3, in frame from base 1. V is reduced by 6 bases and J by 6 bases, leaving a spacing of 15 bases between them. From the germline V gene, CDR1 is MNHEY and CDR2 is SVGAGI. Note on this clonotype: No antigen is known for it. No base quality information exists; no much larger clone differs at one position.

Instrument on record: Illumina NovaSeq 6000. TCRalpha and TCRbeta cDNA libraries were constructed by 5'RACE with constant-segment primers, with sample barcodes and unique molecular identifiers being introduced. Trizol reagent was used to extract RNA from every sample. Amplification of the libraries took two PCR steps, and the second step added a second sample barcode plus Illumina TruSeq adapters. Libraries were sequenced on an Illumina NovaSeq with 2 x 150 bp paired-end reads. For the original study's pipeline: Demultiplexing of reads and collapsing into UMI-guided consensus sequences were performed with migec v1.2.7. With mixcr v2.1.11, UMI consensuses were aligned to TRA and TRB V and J templates and assembled into clonotypes. A clonotype was counted as expanded or contracted only when both edgeR and NoisET called the clonotype significant, with the noise models trained on biological replicates. For edgeR calls, the thresholds were a false discovery rate-adjusted p below 0.01 and a log2 fold-change of 1. As an exploratory analysis of dynamics, PCA with hierarchical clustering was applied to max-normalized trajectories of the 1000 most abundant clonotypes. The CD4 or CD8 phenotype of responding clones was assigned using the separately sequenced CD4+ and CD8+ repertoires. TCRdb redid the processing of the public reads, applying fastp at Q25 and MiXCR, and retained in-frame beta chains. Every distinct CDR3 protein forms one entry, paired with its most common genes and DNA. V and J calls and clone size were set by TCRdb, not the authors. The sample has roughly 310,000 distinct CDR3 sequences on record, more than 15% of them singletons. The ten top clones hold about 20% of the sample.

The receptor's source is a man between 18 and 29 years old who had mild COVID-19 (a few samples of this study predate the infection). The sample titles of this study are shuffled in the database, so cell type and time point are left out; the donor was told from shared clones. Sequencing was carried out using PBMCs or a T cell subset sorted from them (not recorded which). The V and J segments used are TRBV6-5 and TRBJ2-1; a weak D assignment points to TRBD2 (5 bases agree). Here is the DNA: TGTGCCAGCAGAAGCCCCGGGGATATCAATGAGCAGTTCTTC. This yields the protein CASRSPGDINEQFF.